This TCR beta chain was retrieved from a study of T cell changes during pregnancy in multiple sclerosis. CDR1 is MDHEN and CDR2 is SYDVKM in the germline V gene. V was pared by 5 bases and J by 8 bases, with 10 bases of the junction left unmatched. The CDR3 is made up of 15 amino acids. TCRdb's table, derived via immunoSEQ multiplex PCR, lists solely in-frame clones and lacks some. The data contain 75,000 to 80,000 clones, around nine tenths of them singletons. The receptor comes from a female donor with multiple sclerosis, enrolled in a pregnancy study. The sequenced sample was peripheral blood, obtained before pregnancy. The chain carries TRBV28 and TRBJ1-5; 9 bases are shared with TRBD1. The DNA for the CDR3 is TGTGCCAGCAGTCCGCCGGGACAGGGATTTGAGCCCCAGCATTTT. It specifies CASSPPGQGFEPQHF.